This is a list of T cell receptor beta chains from one sample in a study of T cell changes during pregnancy in multiple sclerosis. TCRdb keeps only in-frame clones here, not all; method: immunoSEQ multiplex PCR. The sample lists about 59,000 clones, approximately 94% occurring once. Sample: CD8+ T cells from peripheral blood mononuclear cells, taken after pregnancy. Receptors were obtained from a female donor with multiple sclerosis, enrolled in a pregnancy study. The CDR3 runs from the conserved cysteine through the conserved F or W. Fields, in order: J gene, clone size, V gene, D gene, CDR3 DNA, CDR3 protein. The D gene is left open where the match is weak. Some rows have no size entry. The others give once, few or many, or a class for an expanded clone.

>TRBJ2-7|-|TRBV7-2|-
TGTGCCAGCAGCTCTACGATTTACGAGCAGTACTTC
CASSSTIYEQYF
>TRBJ1-1|-|TRBV7-9|TRBD1
TGTGCCAGCAGCACGGGGACAGGGGAGGCTTTCTTT
CASSTGTGEAFF
>TRBJ2-1|-|TRBV9|TRBD2
TGTGCCAGCAGCCCGAGCGGGAGGGCCTGGGATGAGCAGTTCTTC
CASSPSGRAWDEQFF
>TRBJ2-1|-|TRBV5-1|TRBD2
TGCGCCAGCAGCCACACTAGCGGAGACTACAATGAGCAGTTCTTC
CASSHTSGDYNEQFF
>TRBJ2-3|-|TRBV5-4|-
TGTGCCAGCAGCTTGGGCTATGGTTCAGATACGCAGTATTTT
CASSLGYGSDTQYF
>TRBJ2-2|-|TRBV7-9|-
TGTGCCAGCAGTCCCGGGACTCTGAACACCGGGGAGCTGTTTTTT
CASSPGTLNTGELFF
>TRBJ2-7|-|TRBV5-1|TRBD2
TGCGCCAGCAGCCCCCGGGAGGGAGGGTACGAGCAGTACTTC
CASSPREGGYEQYF
>TRBJ1-2|-|TRBV4-1|TRBD1
TGCGCCAGCAGCCCACTTCAGGGGGGACGTGGCTACACCTTC
CASSPLQGGRGYTF
>TRBJ1-5|-|TRBV28|TRBD1
TGTGCCAGCAGTTTAGGTGTGGGACAGGGGGCACATAGCAATCAGCCCCAGCATTTT
CASSLGVGQGAHSNQPQHF
>TRBJ2-1|-|TRBV11-2|-
TGTGCCAGCAGCTCGGCCGCCACCTCAGGTGAGCAGTTCTTC
CASSSAATSGEQFF
>TRBJ2-7|-|TRBV10-3|TRBD1
TGTGCCGTTCTGGGACAGGGTATCGCCTACGAGCAGTACTTC
CAVLGQGIAYEQYF
>TRBJ2-1|once|TRBV2|TRBD2
TGTGCCAGCAGAATGACTAGCGGCAATGAGCAGTTCTTC
CASRMTSGNEQFF
>TRBJ1-3|-|TRBV7-6|TRBD1
TGTGCCAGCAGCTCGAGACAGGGAGACACCATATATTTT
CASSSRQGDTIYF
>TRBJ2-7|-|TRBV27|TRBD2
TGTGCCAGCAGTCGGGGGGATAACCCCGGGTACGAGCAGTACTTC
CASSRGDNPGYEQYF
>TRBJ2-2|-|TRBV5-6|TRBD2
TGTGCCAGCAGCATAGGACTAGCGGGAGTCACCGGGGAGCTGTTTTTT
CASSIGLAGVTGELFF
>TRBJ2-7|-|TRBV11-2|-
TGTGCCAGCAGCTCAAAGGGAGGCGAGCAGTACTTC
CASSSKGGEQYF
>TRBJ1-2|-|TRBV27|-
TGTGCCAGCAGTTTATCGTCCACCAGGATAGACGGCTACACCTTC
CASSLSSTRIDGYTF
>TRBJ2-3|-|TRBV4-1|TRBD2
TGCGCCAGCAGCCAAGAGAGGACTAGCGGGGCAGATACGCAGTATTTT
CASSQERTSGADTQYF
>TRBJ2-1|once|TRBV5-8|TRBD1
TGTGCCAGCAGCCCCGACAGGGGAACCTACAATGAGCAGTTCTTC
CASSPDRGTYNEQFF
>TRBJ2-1|-|TRBV7-3|-
TGTGCCAGCAGCTTAAGGCTGGCCGCAGGGCATGAGCAGTTCTTC
CASSLRLAAGHEQFF
>TRBJ2-1|-|TRBV6-5|-
TGTGCCAGCAGTTACTCGATTCGGGAGAATGAGCAGTTCTTC
CASSYSIRENEQFF
>TRBJ1-1|-|TRBV6-5|-
TGTGCCAGCAGTTACCAGGGAACGAACACTGAAGCTTTCTTT
CASSYQGTNTEAFF
>TRBJ1-5|-|TRBV28|-
TGTGCCACAGGATCCAGGGGTAAGGAGCCCCAGCATTTT
CATGSRGKEPQHF
>TRBJ1-2|-|TRBV27|TRBD1
TGTGCCAGCAACCCCCTCCGGGACAGGGGTAGGGGTGGCTACACCTTC
CASNPLRDRGRGGYTF
>TRBJ2-7|-|TRBV5-4|-
TGTGCCAGCAGCCTGGATCCGGGACTTTCCTACGAGCAGTACTTC
CASSLDPGLSYEQYF
>TRBJ1-3|-|TRBV5-5|TRBD1
TGTGCCAGCAGCCGGCCCGGGACAGGGAACTCTGGAAACACCATATATTTT
CASSRPGTGNSGNTIYF
>TRBJ2-1|-|TRBV9|TRBD2
TGTGCCAGCAGCGTAGAAGGAACTAGCGGCTACAATGAGCAGTTCTTC
CASSVEGTSGYNEQFF
>TRBJ2-7|-|TRBV5-4|-
TGTGCCAGCAGCTTACCCCGAGGGGAGCAGTACTTC
CASSLPRGEQYF
>TRBJ1-1|-|TRBV7-2|TRBD1
TGTGCCAGCAGCGTTCGACAGGGGGACACTGAAGCTTTCTTT
CASSVRQGDTEAFF
>TRBJ1-5|-|TRBV27|-
TGTGCCAGCAGTTTGCGAGGAGGTGGCAATCAGCCCCAGCATTTT
CASSLRGGGNQPQHF
>TRBJ2-3|-|TRBV2|TRBD1
TGTGCCAGCAGTGGGACAGGCCTTACAGATACGCAGTATTTT
CASSGTGLTDTQYF
>TRBJ1-4|-|TRBV27|-
TGTGCCAGCAGTCCATGGCCCGGCGGTGCAACTAATGAAAAACTGTTTTTT
CASSPWPGGATNEKLFF
>TRBJ2-7|-|TRBV19|-
TGTGCCAGTAGTCTCGTGGGGGGAACCTACGAGCAGTACTTC
CASSLVGGTYEQYF
>TRBJ2-1|-|TRBV10-3|-
TGTGCCATCAACCTACAGGCCTACAATGAGCAGTTCTTC
CAINLQAYNEQFF
>TRBJ2-1|-|TRBV7-9|TRBD2
TGTGCCAGCAGCTTAACTAGCGCGAATCACAATGAGCAGTTCTTC
CASSLTSANHNEQFF
>TRBJ2-3|-|TRBV27|TRBD2
TGTGCCAGCAGCCCCAGAGGGGGGGTAGCGGGAGGTACAGATACGCAGTATTTT
CASSPRGGVAGGTDTQYF
>TRBJ2-7|-|TRBV7-9|TRBD2
TGTGCCAGCAGCTTCCCCGGGACTAGCGGGAGAAGGTACGAGCAGTACTTC
CASSFPGTSGRRYEQYF
>TRBJ1-1|-|TRBV15|TRBD1
TGTGCCACCAGCAGAGTCGACAGGGCTGAAGCTTTCTTT
CATSRVDRAEAFF
>TRBJ1-1|once|TRBV5-8|-
TGTGCCAGCAGCCTTGGGAGTGGGGTGAACACTGAAGCTTTCTTT
CASSLGSGVNTEAFF
>TRBJ2-3|-|TRBV25-1|TRBD1
TGTGCCAGCAGTGAACCCCTGGACAGGGGGCGGACAGATACGCAGTATTTT
CASSEPLDRGRTDTQYF
>TRBJ2-1|-|TRBV5-1|TRBD2
TGCGCCAGCAGCTTTCATCAGCGGGAGTCTCGGGTTAGCGAGCAGTTCTTC
CASSFHQRESRVSEQFF
>TRBJ2-7|-|TRBV7-6|-
TGTGCCAGCAGCTCACAACCTTACGAGCAGTACTTC
CASSSQPYEQYF
>TRBJ2-1|-|TRBV9|TRBD2
TGTGCCAGCAGCGCTGGGACTAGCGGGAGGTTGGTTCACAATGAGCAGTTCTTC
CASSAGTSGRLVHNEQFF
>TRBJ2-1|-|TRBV2|-
TGTGCCACTAGTACTGCAGTCGATGAGCAGTTCTTC
CATSTAVDEQFF
>TRBJ2-2|-|TRBV4-1|TRBD2
TGCGCCAGCAGCCAGGCTGTTCGGTCGAGCGGGAAGGCCGGGGAGCTGTTTTTT
CASSQAVRSSGKAGELFF
>TRBJ2-5|-|TRBV27|-
TGTGCCAGCAGTTTATACCCCACCAGGACGGGATCGACCCAGTACTTC
CASSLYPTRTGSTQYF
>TRBJ1-4|-|TRBV19|-
TGTGCCAGTAGTAGAAACATGAGGGTCAATGAAAAACTGTTTTTT
CASSRNMRVNEKLFF